These 4 T cell receptor beta chains originate from one sample sequenced in a study of blood T cell repertoires in COVID-19 (dated by TCRdb to the early 2020s). Library preparation employed the immunoSEQ multiplex PCR assay. This immuneACCESS table, as held by TCRdb, lists in-frame sequences with V and J called but not all clones. Of the missing ones, under half trace to an unresolved V gene in checked studies; the others have no known cause. The sample records 90,000 to 110,000 clones, approximately 87% of which are singletons. 6.6% of the sample rests with the top ten. Sample: peripheral blood. Every receptor here comes from a woman in her forties or fifties with acute or convalescent COVID-19.

V gene TRBV9 combines with J gene TRBJ2-7, with TRBD1 identical over 10 bases. The J segment lost 2 bases and the V segment lost 3 bases, leaving 14 bases of the junction unmatched. The CDR3 contains 18 residues. CDR1 and CDR2 from the germline V gene are SGDLS and YYNGEE. Here the CDR3 DNA reads TGTGCCAGCAGCGCCCCTAGTGCCCGGGACAGGGGTCCCTACGAGCAGTACTTC. Its protein is CASSAPSARDRGPYEQYF.

This clone was seen only a few times. The V call is TRBV25-1, the J call TRBJ1-2, with D possibly TRBD1 on 5 matching bases. This CDR3 has 14 amino acids. V gave up 8 bases and J gave up 7 bases, with 20 bases separating them. Germline CDR1 MGHDK, CDR2 SYGVNS. The CDR3 DNA follows: TGTGCCAGCTCCAACGCCGGGGGTGTCTCTGGCTACACCTTC. This encodes CASSNAGGVSGYTF.

V is TRBV7-9 and J is TRBJ2-3, with TRBD1 matching 7 bases. V lost 5 bases to trimming and J lost 2 bases; unmatched junction nucleotides: 4. CDR3 length: 14 amino acids. Germline lookup yields CDR1 SEHNR and CDR2 FQNEAQ (reference sequence). CDR3 coding DNA: TGTGCCAGCAGCAAGGACAGGTTCACAGATACGCAGTATTTT. This encodes CASSKDRFTDTQYF.

V is TRBV12-3 or TRBV12-4 and J is TRBJ2-4; 7 bases are a match to TRBD1. This CDR3 has 13 residues. V dropped 6 bases and J dropped 12; count of bases not matched to a gene: 11. In DNA, the CDR3 is TGTGCCAGCAGCCCCTCCAGAAGGGACAGTCAGTACTTC. Its translation: CASSPSRRDSQYF.